The 24 T cell receptor beta chains reported below all come from one sample, sequenced in a study of blood T cell repertoires in COVID-19. This table comes from immunoSEQ multiplex PCR, and its TCRdb copy is limited to in-frame clones, with some not included. Found here are roughly 700,000 clones, about 90% of them singletons; the top ten hold more than 0.25%. Material: peripheral blood. Receptor source: a woman between 18 and 29 years old with acute or convalescent COVID-19.

The rearrangement uses TRBV6-2 or TRBV6-3 and TRBJ2-3; TRBD2 matches 12 bases. After removal of 6 bases from V and 2 bases from J, the junction contained 12 bases not matched to a gene. The germline gives CDR1 MNHEY, CDR2 SVGEGT. The CDR3 spans 18 residues. The CDR3 is CASSPGSSGGAPTDTQYF. As DNA, the CDR3 is TGTGCCAGCAGCCCCGGTTCTAGCGGGGGGGCCCCCACAGATACGCAGTATTTT.

The rearrangement uses TRBV18 and TRBJ2-6, with D hard to call. Germline lookup yields CDR1 KGHSH and CDR2 LQKENI. The CDR3 runs to 17 residues. V lost 1 base and J 0 bases, leaving 10 bases between the germline ends. CDR3 amino acids: CASSPQEQTSGANVLTF. CDR3 in DNA: TGTGCCAGCTCACCACAGGAACAGACCTCTGGGGCCAACGTCCTGACTTTC.

The gene calls are TRBV10-3 and TRBJ1-1; possibly TRBD1 for D (6 bases). The CDR3 has 16 residues. Trimming took 0 bases from V and 4 from J, leaving 15 bases between them. CDR1 is ENHRY, CDR2 SYGVKD, per germline. The CDR3 coding sequence is TGTGCCATCAGTGAGTCGGCCCCTCAGGGGATCACTGAAGCTTTCTTT. Amino acid sequence: CAISESAPQGITEAFF.

The chain links TRBV21-1 to TRBJ2-5; the table's D call of TRBD2 was not tested on the DNA. TRBV21-1 is termed a pseudogene. The CDR3 spans 15 residues. CDR3 region: CASSKALSGEETQYF. The CDR3 nucleotides read TGTGCCAGCAGCAAAGCGCTTTCCGGGGAAGAGACCCAGTACTTC.

V usage is TRBV10-1 and J usage is TRBJ1-5; D ambiguous. V shed 3 bases and J shed 7 bases, with 7 bases lying between them. This CDR3 spans 12 amino acids. Germline assignment: CDR1 WNHNN and CDR2 SYGVQD (reference sequence). Written as DNA, the CDR3 is TGCGCCAGCAGTGACCTGGAGCAGCCCCAGCATTTT. Translation: CASSDLEQPQHF.

The chain is built from TRBV4-1 and TRBJ1-2, with TRBD1 matching over 11 bases. V shed 0 bases, J shed 8 bases, and the junction held 11 bases outside the gene matches. CDR3 length: 17 amino acids. Looked up from germline, CDR1 is MGHRA and CDR2 is YSYEKL. CDR3 sequence (DNA): TGCGCCAGCAGCCAAGATACGCTTCAGGGACAGGGGGTAGGCTACACCTTC. Translation gives CASSQDTLQGQGVGYTF.

Details on this clone: The sample has other DNA sequences that encode this CDR3 too. This chain uses TRBV9 with TRBJ2-2, with D unresolved. The length of the CDR3 is 13 residues. Per germline, CDR1 SGDLS and CDR2 YYNGEE. V dropped 4 bases and J dropped 6 bases, with 10 bases sitting between them. The CDR3 sequence: CASSPGGAGELFF. In DNA, the CDR3 is TGTGCCAGCAGCCCCGGTGGAGCCGGGGAGCTGTTTTTT.

The V and J genes are TRBV10-3 and TRBJ1-2; TRBD1 agrees at 10 bases. The CDR3 runs to 14 residues. Trimming cost V 8 bases and J 5 bases; bases outside gene matches: 8. In germline, CDR1 is ENHRY, CDR2 SYGVKD. CDR3: CAIGTGESGYGYTF. DNA for the CDR3: TGTGCCATCGGGACAGGGGAATCAGGGTATGGCTACACCTTC.

DNA of the CDR3: TGTGCCAGCAGCTTAGTGGAGACTAGCGGGGGACCGAACACCGGGGAGCTGTTTTTT. It is translated as CASSLVETSGGPNTGELFF. The chain couples TRBV7-2 to TRBJ2-2; 12 nucleotides match TRBD2. This CDR3 region has 19 residues. Germline V gene lookup returns CDR1 SGHTA and CDR2 FQGNSA. The V segment lost 1 base and the J segment 0 bases; nucleotides outside the gene matches: 6.

The rearrangement joins TRBV5-4 to TRBJ1-2, with 7 bases identical to TRBD1. Germline V lookup: CDR1 SGHNT, CDR2 YYREEE (reference sequence). With V trimmed by 4 bases and J by 8 bases, 5 bases remained unmatched. The CDR3 has 12 residues. The CDR3 region has the DNA TGTGCCAGCAGCGCGACAGGGCTGGGCTACACCTTC. Protein product: CASSATGLGYTF.

In its sample, this clone was seen once. The chain carries TRBV30 and TRBJ2-7; no clear D. V lost 5 bases and J lost 2, with 13 bases in between. The germline V gene encodes CDR1 GTSNPN and CDR2 SVGIG (reference sequence). CDR3 size: 13 residues. CDR3: CAWSVKRAYEQYF. In nucleotides, the CDR3 is TGTGCCTGGTCGGTGAAGAGAGCCTACGAGCAGTACTTC. The whole variable domain, filled in from reference TRBV30 and TRBJ2-7, reads SQTIHQWPATLVQPVGSPLSLECTVEGTSNPNLYWYRQAAGRGLQLLFYSVGIGQISSEVPQNLSASRPQDRQFILSSKKLLLSDSGFYLCAWSVKRAYEQYFGPGTRLTVT.

The V gene is TRBV6-1, the J gene TRBJ1-1; D might be TRBD1 (6 bases). This CDR3 region has 14 residues. Germline loops: CDR1 MNHNS, CDR2 SASEGT. V lost 0 bases, J lost 5 bases, and 10 bases lay in between. The CDR3 nucleotides are TGTGCCAGCAGTGAAGCGGTCAGGGGTACTGAAGCTTTCTTT. Translation: CASSEAVRGTEAFF.

The V gene is TRBV7-2, the J gene TRBJ2-5, with 10 bases aligning to TRBD2. V lost 4 bases, J lost 4 bases, and 12 bases stayed unmatched. Germline V gives CDR1 SGHTA, CDR2 FQGNSA. This CDR3 has 17 residues. The CDR3, as DNA: TGTGCCAGCAGCTCTCGGCGAGCGGGGGGGCTTCGAGAGACCCAGTACTTC. Protein product: CASSSRRAGGLRETQYF.

The V call is TRBV7-8, the J call TRBJ1-2; perhaps TRBD1 as D (5 bases). The V end was cut by 1 base, the J end by 2 bases, with 8 bases between. CDR3 size: 14 residues. From germline, CDR1 is SGHVS and CDR2 FQNEAQ. The CDR3 is CASSLVKGNYGYTF. CDR3 in DNA: TGTGCCAGCAGCTTAGTCAAGGGGAACTATGGCTACACCTTC.

This chain connects TRBV11-2 to TRBJ1-4, with a tentative D call TRBD1 (6 bases). CDR1 and CDR2 from the germline V gene are SGHAT and FQNNGV. V was pared by 5 bases and J by 11 bases, with 27 bases between. This CDR3 contains 17 residues. In nucleotides, the CDR3 is TGTGCCAGCAGCATCCGGACAGTTGGGGCGGCTAGAGTGAAACTGTTTTTT. Translating gives CASSIRTVGAARVKLFF.

This chain joins TRBV6-5 and TRBJ1-1, with 9 nucleotides matching TRBD1. With 6 bases clipped from V and 2 bases from J, the junction kept 7 bases outside the gene matches. The CDR3 sequence is 15 residues long. The V gene's germline CDR1 is MNHEY and CDR2 SVGAGI. The CDR3 sequence is CASSITGGANTEAFF. CDR3 coding DNA: TGTGCCAGCAGCATTACAGGGGGCGCAAACACTGAAGCTTTCTTT.

The genes are TRBV4-3 and TRBJ2-2, with 7 bases aligning to TRBD2. Germline V CDR1 and CDR2: LGHNA, YSLEER. This CDR3 contains 15 residues. With 4 bases clipped from V and 2 bases from J, the junction kept 4 bases outside the gene matches. CDR3 sequence (DNA): TGCGCCAGCAGCCGCGGGACTACCAACACCGGGGAGCTGTTTTTT. Amino acids: CASSRGTTNTGELFF.

This clone has only one observation. The chain uses TRBV4-2 and TRBJ2-2; the D is unclear. Germline CDR1 and CDR2: LGHNA and YNFKEQ. The CDR3 spans 16 residues. Trimming shortened V by 0 bases and J by 0 bases, and 8 bases separated the two germline ends. Written as DNA, the CDR3 is TGTGCCAGCAGCCAAGATGTGCAGTCGAACACCGGGGAGCTGTTTTTT. It translates to CASSQDVQSNTGELFF.

The chain combines TRBV9 with TRBJ1-1, with D perhaps matching TRBD1 (5 bases). V was pared by 0 bases and J by 2 bases, with 11 bases between. The CDR3 sequence is 15 residues long. Germline V gene sequence: CDR1 SGDLS, CDR2 YYNGEE. This chain's CDR3 is CASSVVVGRNTEAFF. The CDR3 DNA reads TGTGCCAGCAGCGTAGTGGTGGGGCGAAACACTGAAGCTTTCTTT.

The chain has TRBV6-5 and TRBJ2-1; D perhaps matches TRBD1 (6 bases). CDR1 is MNHEY, CDR2 SVGAGI, per germline. V dropped 7 bases and J dropped 9 bases, with 16 bases sitting between them. The CDR3 is made up of 13 amino acids. The CDR3 DNA sequence: TGTGCCAGCAAGACCCTGACAGGAGCTGAGCAGTTCTTC. It yields the protein CASKTLTGAEQFF.

The chain combines TRBV5-1 with TRBJ2-3; D gene ambiguous. This CDR3 region has 15 residues. Germline CDR1 reads SGHRS; CDR2 reads YFSETQ. Trimming left V 5 bases short and J 0 bases short, with 13 bases between. CDR3 in DNA: TGCGCCAGCAGGAATGGGCAGATCAGCACAGATACGCAGTATTTT. Protein: CASRNGQISTDTQYF.

The chain links TRBV12-3 or TRBV12-4 to TRBJ2-2, with a weak D call TRBD2 (7 bases). V was pared by 6 bases and J by 7 bases, with 12 bases between. CDR3 length: 13 residues. CDR3 sequence reads: CASSGGPGGELFF. The CDR3 DNA is TGTGCCAGCAGCGGGGGGCCGGGCGGGGAGCTGTTTTTT.

The rearrangement links TRBV28 to TRBJ1-3; 7 bases line up with TRBD1. The CDR3 is made up of 15 amino acids. The germline CDR1 and CDR2 sequences are MDHEN and SYDVKM. Unmatched junction bases numbered 5, after V lost 5 bases and J lost 1 base. In nucleotides, the CDR3 is TGTGCCAGCAGTCCCCGGACAGGTTCTGGAAACACCATATATTTT. It is translated as CASSPRTGSGNTIYF.

The chain has TRBV5-5 and TRBJ2-1; the D is unclear. The CDR3 sequence is 12 residues long. V lost 5 bases and J lost 7, with 10 bases in between. The germline V gene has CDR1 SGHKS and CDR2 YYEKEE (reference sequence). In DNA, the CDR3 is TGTGCCAGCAGTGCGAGGTTGAATGAGCAGTTCTTC. Translated: CASSARLNEQFF. Based on the CDR3 plus reference TRBV5-5 and TRBJ2-1, the full variable domain is DAGVTQSPTHLIKTRGQQVTLRCSPISGHKSVSWYQQVLGQGPQFIFQYYEKEERGRGNFPDRFSARQFPNYSSELNVNALLLGDSALYLCASSARLNEQFFGPGTRLTVL.